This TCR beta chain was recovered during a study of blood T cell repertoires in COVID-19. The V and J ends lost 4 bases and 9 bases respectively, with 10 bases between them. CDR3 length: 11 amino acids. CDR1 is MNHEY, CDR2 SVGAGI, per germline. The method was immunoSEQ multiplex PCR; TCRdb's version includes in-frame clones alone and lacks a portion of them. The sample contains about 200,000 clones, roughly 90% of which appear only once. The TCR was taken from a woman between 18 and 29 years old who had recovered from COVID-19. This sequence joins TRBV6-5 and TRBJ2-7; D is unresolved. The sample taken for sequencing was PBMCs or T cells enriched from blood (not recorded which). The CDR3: CASSFMGVQYF. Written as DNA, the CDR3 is TGTGCCAGCAGTTTCATGGGCGTGCAGTACTTC.